This T cell receptor beta chain was recorded in a study of identical twins (dated by TCRdb to the mid-2010s). For the wider study: The study deep-sequenced TCR alpha and beta repertoires from monozygotic twins, unrelated adults of various ages and cord blood to test whether fetal clonotypes persist. To rule out contamination, replicate twin experiments were performed at different times with different library preparation protocols.

Remarks on this clonotype: The antigen it binds to is not known. There are no base qualities to consult, and no much larger clone falls within one base.

The library was obtained by 5' RACE. Sequencing instrument: Illumina HiSeq 2000. A universal primer binding site was added through template switching, and the final cDNA carried a unique molecular identifier so that TCR cDNA molecules could be counted accurately. First-strand cDNA for TCR alpha and beta chains was synthesized from specific primers in the conserved constant-segment region. Each cDNA library was double barcoded, with a SMART-Mk sample barcode plus Illumina barcodes, to control for contamination. TruSeq adapter sequences and Illumina sample barcodes were added in two successive PCR steps. The TCR alpha and beta cDNA libraries were sequenced on the Illumina HiSeq platform using custom primers. Per the original workflow: MiGEC processed the raw reads to extract unique molecular identifiers, while MiXCR was used to determine the CDR3 positions. For each individual, recombination models were inferred using an EM algorithm with the repgenHMM and IGoR tools. The tcR package in R was used for shared clonotype analysis, with sharing normalized by the product of cloneset sizes. Out-of-frame nonproductive sequences were analyzed to study raw recombination free of thymic and clonal selection effects. Starting from the raw public reads, TCRdb applied fastp trimming at Q25, assembled clones with MiXCR and retained in-frame beta chains. Every entry covers one CDR3 protein and lists the most common genes and DNA from its rows. These V and J calls originate from TCRdb's pipeline instead of the authors' own analysis. The table for this sample lists 750,000 to 950,000 distinct CDR3 sequences; more than 9% of them were counted only once. About 1.5% of the sample is in the top ten clones.

Here is what the overall study found, with its caveats: In monozygotic twins, recombination models systematically underestimated out-of-frame TCR alpha sharing, but the models matched the sharing seen between unrelated individuals. Compared with coincidental sharing between unrelated individuals, out-of-frame TCR alpha sequences shared between twins showed an excess of sequences with low generation probability. Fewer insertions were carried by abundant cord blood beta clonotypes, a similar but weaker trend appeared in young adult naive repertoires, and no such trend appeared in memory repertoires. The excess sharing between twins in beta out-of-frame sequences was weaker because fewer shared sequences reduced the signal-to-noise ratio. Invariant T cells such as MAIT and iNKT could partly confound zero-insertion analyses, although diverse VJ usage argued against such confounding for most clonotypes. Because the same donors could not be followed over many years, the conclusions depended on cross-sectional statistical analysis.

The CDR3 sequence holds 14 residues, the cysteine and phenylalanine included. Just CDR3 DNA is preserved here, 42 bases in frame from base 1. Germline trimming: 7 bases from V, 5 bases from J; junction bases outside gene matches: 6. Every donor in the study was a healthy Caucasian. The twin cohort comprised three pairs of female monozygotic twins, all aged roughly 18 to 30 years. The RNA used for TCR libraries was isolated from peripheral blood mononuclear cells. The same specimen was also included in a second study, on yellow fever vaccine responses in identical twins. Per that second paper: The T cell response to vaccination in identical twins was reported by the authors to appear partly convergent and partly personalized. Focusing on identical twins, the study followed the T cell clones that responded to the vaccine, and did so with precision.

In this chain, TRBV12-3 or TRBV12-4 is recombined with TRBJ2-5, and 11 junction bases match TRBD1. This receptor was taken from a woman younger than 30 in good health. The source material was PBMCs. The sequenced DNA is TGTGCCAGCACCTGGGACAGGGGGTTTGAGACCCAGTACTTC. The encoded protein is CASTWDRGFETQYF.